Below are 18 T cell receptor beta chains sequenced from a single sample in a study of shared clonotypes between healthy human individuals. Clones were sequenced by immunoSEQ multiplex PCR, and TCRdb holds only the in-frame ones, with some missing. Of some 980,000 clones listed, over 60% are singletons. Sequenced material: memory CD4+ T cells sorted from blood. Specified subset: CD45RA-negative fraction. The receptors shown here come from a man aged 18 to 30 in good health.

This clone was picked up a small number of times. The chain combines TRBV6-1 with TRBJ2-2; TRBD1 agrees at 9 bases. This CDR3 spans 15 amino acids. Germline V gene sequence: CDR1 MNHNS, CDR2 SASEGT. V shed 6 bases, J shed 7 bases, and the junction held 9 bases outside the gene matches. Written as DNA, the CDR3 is TGTGCCAGCAGCACGGGACAGGGAAGAATCGGGGAGCTGTTTTTT. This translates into CASSTGQGRIGELFF.

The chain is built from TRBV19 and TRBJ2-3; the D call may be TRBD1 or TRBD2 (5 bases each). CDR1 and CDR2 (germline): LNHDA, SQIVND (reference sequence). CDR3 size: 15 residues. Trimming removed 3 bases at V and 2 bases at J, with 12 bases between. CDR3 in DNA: TGTGCCAGTAGTATGTACGCCGGGACCACAGATACGCAGTATTTT. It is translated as CASSMYAGTTDTQYF.

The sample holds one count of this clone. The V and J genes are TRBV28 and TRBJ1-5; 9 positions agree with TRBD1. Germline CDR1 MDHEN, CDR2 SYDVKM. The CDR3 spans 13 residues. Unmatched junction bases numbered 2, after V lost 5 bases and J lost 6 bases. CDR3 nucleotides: TGTGCCAGCAGTACAGGGGGCTTTCAGCCCCAGCATTTT. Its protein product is CASSTGGFQPQHF.

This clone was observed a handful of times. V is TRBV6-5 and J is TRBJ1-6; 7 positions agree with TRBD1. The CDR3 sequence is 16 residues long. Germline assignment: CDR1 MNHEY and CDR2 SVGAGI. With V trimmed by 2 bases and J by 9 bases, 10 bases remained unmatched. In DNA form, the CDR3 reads TGTGCCAGCAGTTACGACCTGTCAGGGGGAGGTTCACCCCTCCACTTT. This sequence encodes CASSYDLSGGGSPLHF.

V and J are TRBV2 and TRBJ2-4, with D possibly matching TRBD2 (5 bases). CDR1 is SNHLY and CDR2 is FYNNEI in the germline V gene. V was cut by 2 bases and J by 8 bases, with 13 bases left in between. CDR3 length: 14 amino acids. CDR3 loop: CASSESPTRDIQYF. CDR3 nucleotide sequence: TGTGCCAGCAGTGAATCCCCCACGCGGGACATTCAGTACTTC.

CDR3 coding DNA: TGCGCCAGCAGCTTGCCAGCGGGAGGGTACAATGAGCAGTTCTTC. Translated, it gives CASSLPAGGYNEQFF. J is TRBJ2-1 and V is TRBV5-1; 10 bases line up with TRBD2. Germline loops: CDR1 SGHRS, CDR2 YFSETQ. This CDR3 has 15 amino acids. The V gene end was trimmed by 1 base and the J gene end by 4 bases; junction bases not matched to a gene: 2. Filled out from reference TRBV5-1 and TRBJ2-1, the complete variable domain reads KAGVTQTPRYLIKTRGQQVTLSCSPISGHRSVSWYQQTPGQGLQFLFEYFSETQRNKGNFPGRFSGRQFSNSRSEMNVSTLELGDSALYLCASSLPAGGYNEQFFGPGTRLTVL.

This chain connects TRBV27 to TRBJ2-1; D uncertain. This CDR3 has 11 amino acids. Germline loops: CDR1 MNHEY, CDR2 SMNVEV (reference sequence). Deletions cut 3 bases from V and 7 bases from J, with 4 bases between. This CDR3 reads CASSFGNEQFF. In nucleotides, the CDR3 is TGTGCCAGCAGTTTCGGGAATGAGCAGTTCTTC.

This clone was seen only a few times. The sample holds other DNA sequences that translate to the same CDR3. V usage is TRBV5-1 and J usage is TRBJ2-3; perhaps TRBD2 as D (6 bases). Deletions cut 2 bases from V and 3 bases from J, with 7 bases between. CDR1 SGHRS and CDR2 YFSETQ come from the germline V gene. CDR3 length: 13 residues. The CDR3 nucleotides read TGCGCCAGCAGCTTCGGGGGAACAGATACGCAGTATTTT. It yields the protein CASSFGGTDTQYF.

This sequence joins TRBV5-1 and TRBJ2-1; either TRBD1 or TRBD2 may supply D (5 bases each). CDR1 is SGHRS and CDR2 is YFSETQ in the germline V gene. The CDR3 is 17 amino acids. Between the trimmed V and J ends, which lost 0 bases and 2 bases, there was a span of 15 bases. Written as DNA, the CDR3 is TGCGCCAGCAGCTTGGCTCTAGCTGGGGCCCCCTACAATGAGCAGTTCTTC. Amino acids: CASSLALAGAPYNEQFF.

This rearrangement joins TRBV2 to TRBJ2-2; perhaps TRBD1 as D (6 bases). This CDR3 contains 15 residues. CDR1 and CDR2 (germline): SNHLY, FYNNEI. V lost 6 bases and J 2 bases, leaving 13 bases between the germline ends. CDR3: CASRQGDLNTGELFF. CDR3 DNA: TGTGCCAGCAGACAGGGCGACTTAAACACCGGGGAGCTGTTTTTT.

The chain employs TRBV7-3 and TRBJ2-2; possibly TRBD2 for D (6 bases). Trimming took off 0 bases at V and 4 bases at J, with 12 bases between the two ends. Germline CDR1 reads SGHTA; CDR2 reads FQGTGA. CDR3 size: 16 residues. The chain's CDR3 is CASSLTGGKGTGELFF. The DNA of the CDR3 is TGTGCCAGCAGCTTAACGGGGGGAAAGGGCACCGGGGAGCTGTTTTTT.

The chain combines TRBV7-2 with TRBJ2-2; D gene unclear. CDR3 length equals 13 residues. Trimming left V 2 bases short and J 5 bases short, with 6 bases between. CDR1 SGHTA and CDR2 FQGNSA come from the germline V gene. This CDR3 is CASSLKTTGELFF. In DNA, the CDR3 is TGTGCCAGCAGCTTAAAAACGACCGGGGAGCTGTTTTTT.

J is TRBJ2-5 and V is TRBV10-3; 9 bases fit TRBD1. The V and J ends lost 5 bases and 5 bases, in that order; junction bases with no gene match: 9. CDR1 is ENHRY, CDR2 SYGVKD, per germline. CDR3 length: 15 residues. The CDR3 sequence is CAISPKDRGGETQYF. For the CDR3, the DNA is TGTGCCATCAGTCCTAAGGACAGGGGAGGCGAGACCCAGTACTTC.

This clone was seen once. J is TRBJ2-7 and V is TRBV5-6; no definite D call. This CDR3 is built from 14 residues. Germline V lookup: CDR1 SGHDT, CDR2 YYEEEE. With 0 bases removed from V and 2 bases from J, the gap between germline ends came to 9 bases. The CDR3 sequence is CASSLELPPYEQYF. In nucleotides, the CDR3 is TGTGCCAGCAGCTTGGAGCTCCCACCCTACGAGCAGTACTTC.

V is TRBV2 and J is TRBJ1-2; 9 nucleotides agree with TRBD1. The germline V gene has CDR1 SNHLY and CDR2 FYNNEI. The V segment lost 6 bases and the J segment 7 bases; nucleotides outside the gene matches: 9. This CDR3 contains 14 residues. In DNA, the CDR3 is TGTGCCAGCAGAGGGGACAGGGCTTTTGGTGGCTACACCTTC. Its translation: CASRGDRAFGGYTF.

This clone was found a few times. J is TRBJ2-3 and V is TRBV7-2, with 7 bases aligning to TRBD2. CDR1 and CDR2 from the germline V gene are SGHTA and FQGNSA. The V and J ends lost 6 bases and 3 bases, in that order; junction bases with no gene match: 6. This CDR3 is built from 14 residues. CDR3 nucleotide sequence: TGTGCCAGCAGTATAAGCGGGAAAACAGATACGCAGTATTTT. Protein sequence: CASSISGKTDTQYF.

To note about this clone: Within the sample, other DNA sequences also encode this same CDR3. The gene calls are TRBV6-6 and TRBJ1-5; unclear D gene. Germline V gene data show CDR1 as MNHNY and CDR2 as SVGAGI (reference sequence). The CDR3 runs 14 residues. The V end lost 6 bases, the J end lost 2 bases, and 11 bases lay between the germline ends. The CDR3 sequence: CASSPDGGNQPQHF. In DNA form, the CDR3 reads TGTGCCAGCAGCCCGGACGGGGGCAATCAGCCCCAGCATTTT.

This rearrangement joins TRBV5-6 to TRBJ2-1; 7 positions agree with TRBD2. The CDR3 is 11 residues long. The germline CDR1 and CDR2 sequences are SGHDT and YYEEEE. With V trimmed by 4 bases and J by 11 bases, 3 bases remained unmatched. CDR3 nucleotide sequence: TGTGCCAGCAGCCGAGCGGGGAAGCAGTTCTTC. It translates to CASSRAGKQFF.